One and the same sample provided the 8 T cell receptor beta chains below, sequenced in a study of CD8 T cells in Susac syndrome. With random hexamers, about 0.45 to 1 ug RNA was reverse transcribed. TCRdb ran MiXCR on the immunoSEQ multiplex PCR reads and lists one entry per CDR3 protein. In the table there are 160,000 or so distinct CDR3 sequences, approximately 94% of which are singletons. The sequenced sample consisted of CD4+ T cells from PBMCs. All receptors derive from a human donor with multiple sclerosis.

The chain joins TRBV28 to TRBJ2-3; the D is unclear. The V and J ends lost 2 bases and 6 bases respectively, with 3 bases between them. The CDR3 contains 11 residues. Germline V gene lookup returns CDR1 MDHEN and CDR2 SYDVKM. This CDR3 reads CASSLRDTQYF. CDR3 coding DNA: TGTGCCAGCAGTTTAAGGGATACGCAGTATTTT. The complete variable domain, with remaining parts taken from reference TRBV28 and TRBJ2-3, reads DVKVTQSSRYLVKRTGEKVFLECVQDMDHENMFWYRQDPGLGLRLIYFSYDVKMKEKGDIPEGYSVSREKKERFSLILESASTNQTSMYLCASSLRDTQYFGPGTRLTVL.

CDR3 loop: CSARGQENQPQHF. DNA for the CDR3: TGCAGTGCTAGGGGACAGGAAAATCAGCCCCAGCATTTT. The gene calls are TRBV20-1 and TRBJ1-5, with 8 bases matching TRBD1. The CDR3 has 13 amino acids. V lost 3 bases to trimming and J lost 4 bases; unmatched junction nucleotides: 2. The germline CDR1 and CDR2 sequences are DFQATT and SNEGSKA (reference sequence).

The chain couples TRBV29-1 to TRBJ1-5, with D hard to call. This CDR3 has 13 amino acids. The ends were cut back, 5 bases at V and 6 bases at J, with 14 bases in the middle. The germline V gene has CDR1 SQVTM and CDR2 ANQGSEA. The CDR3 coding sequence is TGCAGCGTTCTAAGTATAGAGGGTCAGCCCCAGCATTTT. Amino acid sequence: CSVLSIEGQPQHF.

The genes are TRBV7-2 and TRBJ2-7; D may be TRBD2 (6 bases). V was shortened by 4 bases and J by 7 bases, with 14 bases between the two germline ends. This CDR3 is built from 13 residues. CDR1 and CDR2 from the germline V gene are SGHTA and FQGNSA. This CDR3 is CASSWGLSEEQYF. In nucleotides, the CDR3 is TGTGCCAGCAGCTGGGGACTTTCGGAGGAGCAGTACTTC.

The chain employs TRBV29-1 and TRBJ2-7; unclear D gene. CDR1 and CDR2 from the germline V gene are SQVTM and ANQGSEA. This CDR3 is 16 amino acids long. V was clipped by 7 bases and J by 3 bases, with 25 bases between them. The chain's CDR3 is CSAELMGTRRNYEQYF. In nucleotides, the CDR3 is TGCAGCGCGGAGCTAATGGGAACTCGACGAAACTACGAGCAGTACTTC.

This rearrangement joins TRBV14 to TRBJ1-1; 8 positions agree with TRBD1. The CDR3 runs to 14 residues. CDR1 is SGHDN and CDR2 is FVKESK in the germline V gene. The V and J ends lost 5 bases and 3 bases, in that order; junction bases with no gene match: 5. The CDR3: CASSDRGGDTEAFF. As DNA, the CDR3 is TGTGCCAGCAGCGACAGGGGAGGGGACACTGAAGCTTTCTTT.

This chain connects TRBV24-1 to TRBJ2-1, with D possibly being TRBD1 (7 bases). V was clipped by 3 bases and J by 4 bases, with 18 bases between them. CDR3 length: 17 residues. Germline lookup yields CDR1 KGHDR and CDR2 SFDVKD. CDR3 residues: CATSDQGGSRNYNEQFF. In nucleotides, the CDR3 is TGTGCCACCAGTGATCAGGGGGGTAGCAGAAATTACAATGAGCAGTTCTTC.

The gene calls are TRBV30 and TRBJ1-2; perhaps TRBD1 as D (6 bases). CDR3 length equals 13 residues. CDR1 and CDR2 (germline): GTSNPN, SVGIG (reference sequence). The V and J ends lost 3 bases and 8 bases respectively, with 16 bases between them. Here the CDR3 DNA reads TGTGCCTGGAGATCCAAGGCAGGGGAAGGCTACACCTTC. This gives the protein CAWRSKAGEGYTF.